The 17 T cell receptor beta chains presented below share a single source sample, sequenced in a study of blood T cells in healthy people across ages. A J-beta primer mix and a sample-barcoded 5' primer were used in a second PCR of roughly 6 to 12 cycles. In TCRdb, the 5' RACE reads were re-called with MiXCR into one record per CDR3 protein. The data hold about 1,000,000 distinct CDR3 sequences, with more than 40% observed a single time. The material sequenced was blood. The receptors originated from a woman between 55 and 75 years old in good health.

The CDR3 DNA sequence: TGCAGTGCTAGAGCACCAGGTGGGTCCGAGCAGTACTTC. This gives the protein CSARAPGGSEQYF. The chain has TRBV20-1 and TRBJ2-4; no clear D gene. The J call may be incorrect, as the DNA end agrees better with TRBJ2-7. This CDR3 has 13 amino acids. The germline CDR1 and CDR2 sequences are DFQATT and SNEGSKA (reference sequence).

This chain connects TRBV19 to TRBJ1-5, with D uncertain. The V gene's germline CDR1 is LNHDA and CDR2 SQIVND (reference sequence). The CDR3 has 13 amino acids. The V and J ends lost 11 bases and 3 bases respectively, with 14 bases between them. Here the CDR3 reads CAVRGSLNQPQHF. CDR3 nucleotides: TGTGCCGTGAGAGGGAGCCTCAATCAGCCCCAGCATTTT.

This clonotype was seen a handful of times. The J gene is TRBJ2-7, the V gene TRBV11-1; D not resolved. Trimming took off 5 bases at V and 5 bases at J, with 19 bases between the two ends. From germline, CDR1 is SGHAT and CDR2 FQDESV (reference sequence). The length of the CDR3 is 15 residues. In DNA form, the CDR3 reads TGTGCCAGCAGCAGGACGTCCCAAGCTTACGACGAGCAGTACTTC. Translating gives CASSRTSQAYDEQYF. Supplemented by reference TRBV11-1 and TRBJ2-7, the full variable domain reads EAEVAQSPRYKITEKSQAVAFWCDPISGHATLYWYRQILGQGPELLVQFQDESVVDDSQLPKDRFSAERLKGVDSTLKIQPAELGDSAMYLCASSRTSQAYDEQYFGPGTRLTVT.

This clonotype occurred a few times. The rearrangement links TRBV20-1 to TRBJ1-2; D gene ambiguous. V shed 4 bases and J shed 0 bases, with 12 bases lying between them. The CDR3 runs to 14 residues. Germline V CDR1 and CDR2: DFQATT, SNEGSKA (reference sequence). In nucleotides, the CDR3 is TGCAGTGCTAATTTAATAGGGCCTAACTATGGCTACACCTTC. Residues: CSANLIGPNYGYTF.

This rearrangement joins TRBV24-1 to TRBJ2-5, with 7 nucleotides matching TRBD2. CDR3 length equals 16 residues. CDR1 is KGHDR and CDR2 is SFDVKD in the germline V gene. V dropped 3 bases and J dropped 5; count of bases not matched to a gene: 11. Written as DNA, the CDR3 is TGTGCCACCAGTGATCCAGGACGAGCGGGATGGGAGACCCAGTACTTC. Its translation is CATSDPGRAGWETQYF.

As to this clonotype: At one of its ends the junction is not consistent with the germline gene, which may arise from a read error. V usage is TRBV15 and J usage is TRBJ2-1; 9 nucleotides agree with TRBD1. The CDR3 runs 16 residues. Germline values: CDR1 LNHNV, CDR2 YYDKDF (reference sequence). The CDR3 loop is CVTSRSTGGSYSEQFF. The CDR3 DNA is TGTGTCACCAGCAGATCTACAGGGGGCTCCTACAGTGAGCAGTTCTTC.

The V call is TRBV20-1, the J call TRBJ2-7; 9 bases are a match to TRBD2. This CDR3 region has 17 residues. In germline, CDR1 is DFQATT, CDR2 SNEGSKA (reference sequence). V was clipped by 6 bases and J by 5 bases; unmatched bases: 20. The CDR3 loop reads CSATGTILAGSYDEQYF. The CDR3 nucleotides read TGCAGTGCCACCGGGACAATTCTAGCGGGAAGTTACGACGAGCAGTACTTC.

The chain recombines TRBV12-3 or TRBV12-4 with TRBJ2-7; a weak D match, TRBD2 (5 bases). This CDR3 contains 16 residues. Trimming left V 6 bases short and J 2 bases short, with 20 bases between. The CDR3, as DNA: TGTGCCAGCAGCTTAACGGTGACCGGGATAGCCTACGAGCAGTACTTC. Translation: CASSLTVTGIAYEQYF.

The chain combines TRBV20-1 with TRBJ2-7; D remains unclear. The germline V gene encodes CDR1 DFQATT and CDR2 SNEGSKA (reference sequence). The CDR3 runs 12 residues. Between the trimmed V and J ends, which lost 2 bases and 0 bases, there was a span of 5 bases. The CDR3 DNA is TGCAGTGCTAGATTTGACTCCTACGAGCAGTACTTC. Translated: CSARFDSYEQYF.

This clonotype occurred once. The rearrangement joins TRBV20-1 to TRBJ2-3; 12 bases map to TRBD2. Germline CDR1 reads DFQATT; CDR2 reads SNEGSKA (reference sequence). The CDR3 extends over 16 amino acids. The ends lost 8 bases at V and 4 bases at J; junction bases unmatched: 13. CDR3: CSTFSGLAGRADTQYF. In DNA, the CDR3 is TGCAGTACCTTTTCTGGACTAGCGGGAAGGGCAGATACGCAGTATTTT.

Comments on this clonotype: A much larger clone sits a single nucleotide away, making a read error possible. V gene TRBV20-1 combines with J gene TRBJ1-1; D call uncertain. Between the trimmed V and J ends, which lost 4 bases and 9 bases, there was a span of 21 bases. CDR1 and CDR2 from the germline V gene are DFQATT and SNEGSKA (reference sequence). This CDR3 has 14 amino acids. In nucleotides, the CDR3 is TGCAGTGCTACCCAGACCCTAACCGGAGCTAAAGCTTTCTTT. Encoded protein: CSATQTLTGAKAFF.

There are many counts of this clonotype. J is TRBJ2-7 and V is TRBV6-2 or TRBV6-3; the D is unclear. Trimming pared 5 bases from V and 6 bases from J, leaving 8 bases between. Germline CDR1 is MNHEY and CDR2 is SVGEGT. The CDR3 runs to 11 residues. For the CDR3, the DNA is TGTGCCAGCAGTCTCCTAGTCGAGCAGTACTTC. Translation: CASSLLVEQYF.

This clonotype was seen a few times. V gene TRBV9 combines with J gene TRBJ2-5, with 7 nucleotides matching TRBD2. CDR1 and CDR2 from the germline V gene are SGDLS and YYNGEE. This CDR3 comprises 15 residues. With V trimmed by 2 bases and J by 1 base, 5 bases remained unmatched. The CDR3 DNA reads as TGTGCCAGCAGCGTCACCGGGACTACCCAAGAGACCCAGTACTTC. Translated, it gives CASSVTGTTQETQYF.

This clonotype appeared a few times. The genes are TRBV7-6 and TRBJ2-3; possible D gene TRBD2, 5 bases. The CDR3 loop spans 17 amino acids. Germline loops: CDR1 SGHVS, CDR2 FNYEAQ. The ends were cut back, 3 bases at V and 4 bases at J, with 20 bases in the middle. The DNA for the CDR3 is TGTGCCAGCAGCTTTACAGCGGCTCAGTTAGCACCAGATACGCAGTATTTT. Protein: CASSFTAAQLAPDTQYF.

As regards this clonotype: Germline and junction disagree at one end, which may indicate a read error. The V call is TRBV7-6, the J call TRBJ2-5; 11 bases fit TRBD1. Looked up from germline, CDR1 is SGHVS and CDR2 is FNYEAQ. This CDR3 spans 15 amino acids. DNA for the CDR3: TGTGCCAGCAGCCCCCCGGACAGGGGGCTTTACGAGCAGCACTTC. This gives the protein CASSPPDRGLYEQHF.

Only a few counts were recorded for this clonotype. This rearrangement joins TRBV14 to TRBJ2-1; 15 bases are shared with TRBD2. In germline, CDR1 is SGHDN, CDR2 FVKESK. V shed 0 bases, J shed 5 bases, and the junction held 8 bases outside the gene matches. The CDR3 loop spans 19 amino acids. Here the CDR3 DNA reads TGTGCCAGCAGCCAAGATAGGCGGACTAGCGGGAGGGCGGACAATGAGCAGTTCTTC. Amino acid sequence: CASSQDRRTSGRADNEQFF.

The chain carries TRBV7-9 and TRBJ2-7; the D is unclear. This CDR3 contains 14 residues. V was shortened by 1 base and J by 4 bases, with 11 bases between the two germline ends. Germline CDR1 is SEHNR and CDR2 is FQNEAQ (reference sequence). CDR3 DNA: TGTGCCAGCAGCTTAGGCTCTCCAGGTTACGAGCAGTACTTC. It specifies CASSLGSPGYEQYF.